One sample yielded the 5 T cell receptor beta chains listed below, sequenced in a study of cytomegalovirus exposure and HLA in healthy donors. PCR amplification relied on 60 Vbeta primers (plus 13 Jbeta primers). Clones were read by immunoSEQ multiplex PCR, and TCRdb kept only the in-frame ones, dropping some. Here the sample spans about 110,000 clones, approximately 70% being singletons. What was sequenced was PBMCs. Source of these receptors: a woman aged 30 to 39 in good health and CMV-seronegative.

The chain is built from TRBV30 and TRBJ1-5, with D possibly matching TRBD1 (6 bases). The CDR3 has 13 amino acids. Trimming took 1 base from V and 3 from J, leaving 7 bases between them. The germline V gene has CDR1 GTSNPN and CDR2 SVGIG (reference sequence). The CDR3 DNA reads TGTGCCTGGAGTGGGACAGTCAATCAGCCCCAGCATTTT. Its protein product is CAWSGTVNQPQHF.

The V and J genes are TRBV5-6 and TRBJ1-6; no reliable D call. Germline loops: CDR1 SGHDT, CDR2 YYEEEE. Deletions cut 0 bases from V and 10 bases from J, with 11 bases between. The CDR3 is 14 amino acids. In DNA, the CDR3 is TGTGCCAGCAGCTTGGGGCAGTCCCAATCACCCCTCCACTTT. Its translation is CASSLGQSQSPLHF.

V is TRBV27 and J is TRBJ1-2; 7 bases are a match to TRBD1. CDR3 length: 15 amino acids. V was pared by 4 bases and J by 3 bases, with 8 bases of the junction left unmatched. The germline V gene encodes CDR1 MNHEY and CDR2 SMNVEV (reference sequence). CDR3: CASSYKQGPDYGYTF. CDR3 DNA sequence: TGTGCCAGCAGTTACAAACAGGGGCCTGACTATGGCTACACCTTC.

V usage is TRBV5-1 and J usage is TRBJ1-4, with a possible D match to TRBD1 (6 bases). V was shortened by 4 bases and J by 5 bases, with 9 bases between the two germline ends. Germline V gives CDR1 SGHRS, CDR2 YFSETQ. This CDR3 contains 13 residues. The CDR3 DNA reads TGCGCCAGCAGCCAGGGGTACAATGAAAAACTGTTTTTT. Translation: CASSQGYNEKLFF.

The rearrangement uses TRBV7-9 and TRBJ1-1, with TRBD1 identical over 7 bases. The V segment lost 4 bases and the J segment 8 bases; nucleotides outside the gene matches: 7. The CDR3 contains 13 residues. Germline lookup yields CDR1 SEHNR and CDR2 FQNEAQ (reference sequence). CDR3 loop: CASSSPTGQEAFF. The CDR3 nucleotides are TGTGCCAGCAGCTCACCTACGGGACAGGAAGCTTTCTTT.